These 24 T cell receptor beta chains were all obtained from the same sample, sequenced in a study of neurological immune-mediated disorders. TCRdb recomputed calls from the 5' RACE reads with MiXCR, one row per CDR3 protein. Among 15,000 to 20,000 distinct CDR3 sequences listed, about 10% were seen once. Sample: CD8+ T cells from blood. The receptors originated from a woman between 45 and 60 years old in good health.

This clonotype was observed many times. The chain uses TRBV29-1 and TRBJ2-5, with 10 bases aligning to TRBD2. Trimming at V came to 0 bases and at J to 2 bases, leaving 6 bases not matched to a gene. This CDR3 region has 16 residues. From germline, CDR1 is SQVTM and CDR2 ANQGSEA. The CDR3 protein is CSVEDPGTSAQETQYF. The CDR3 DNA sequence: TGCAGCGTTGAAGATCCCGGGACTAGCGCGCAAGAGACCCAGTACTTC.

At least ten counts were recorded for this clonotype. The V call is TRBV7-9, the J call TRBJ2-7; 12 positions agree with TRBD1. J lost 4 bases, V lost 6 bases, and 7 bases had no gene match. Germline V gene data show CDR1 as SEHNR and CDR2 as FQNEAQ (reference sequence). The CDR3 spans 15 residues. The CDR3 sequence is CASSFRDRGLYEQYF. The CDR3 nucleotides read TGTGCCAGCAGTTTCCGGGACAGGGGGCTGTACGAGCAGTACTTC.

There are many counts of this clonotype. The V and J genes are TRBV13 and TRBJ2-7; the D call may be TRBD1 or TRBD2 (6 bases each). With 3 bases removed from V and 2 bases from J, the gap between germline ends came to 11 bases. Germline V CDR1 and CDR2: PRHDT, FYEKMQ (reference sequence). The CDR3 extends over 14 amino acids. The CDR3 DNA sequence: TGTGCCAGCAGCTTGGGGCGGGACACCTACGAGCAGTACTTC. Amino acid sequence: CASSLGRDTYEQYF.

A note on this clonotype: One end of the junction does not line up with germline, which may come from a read error. The CDR3 protein is CASSLRGDSMHF. CDR3 nucleotide sequence: TGTGCCAGCAGTTTACGAGGGGACTCGATGCACTTC. V usage is TRBV12-3 or TRBV12-4 and J usage is TRBJ2-7; possibly TRBD2 for D (6 bases). This CDR3 comprises 12 residues.

This clonotype is classed as medium-sized. The V gene is TRBV7-8, the J gene TRBJ1-2; D may be TRBD1 (6 bases). There are 13 residues in the CDR3. V was clipped by 4 bases and J by 8 bases, with 14 bases between them. Germline CDR1 is SGHVS and CDR2 is FQNEAQ. In nucleotides, the CDR3 is TGTGCCAGCAGCTCGTCAGGGGTGGCGGGCTACACCTTC. Translated, it gives CASSSSGVAGYTF. Looking up the rest from reference TRBV7-8 and TRBJ1-2 gives the full variable domain: GAGVSQSPRYKVAKRGQDVALRCDPISGHVSLFWYQQALGQGPEFLTYFQNEAQLDKSGLPSDRFFAERPEGSVSTLKIQRTQQEDSAVYLCASSSSGVAGYTFGSGTRLTVV.

The table lists this clonotype with many counts. The chain is built from TRBV28 and TRBJ2-3; 15 nucleotides match TRBD2. The V and J ends lost 6 bases and 3 bases, in that order; junction bases with no gene match: 1. The V gene's germline CDR1 is MDHEN and CDR2 SYDVKM. The CDR3 is made up of 15 amino acids. For the CDR3, the DNA is TGTGCCAGCAGGGGACTAGCGGGAGGTACAGATACGCAGTATTTT. Translation gives CASRGLAGGTDTQYF.

This clonotype was seen many times. This chain connects TRBV27 to TRBJ2-7, with D perhaps TRBD1 (5 bases). Trimming removed 3 bases from V and 1 base from J, with 13 bases in between. The CDR3 contains 15 residues. The germline CDR1 and CDR2 sequences are MNHEY and SMNVEV (reference sequence). The CDR3 DNA is TGTGCCAGCAGTTTGACGACAGCCAGATCCTACGAGCAGTACTTC. Encoded protein: CASSLTTARSYEQYF.

By proportion, this clonotype is medium-sized. The chain has TRBV5-4 and TRBJ2-1; D is unclear. The V end was cut by 4 bases, the J end by 13 bases, with 18 bases between. The germline CDR1 and CDR2 sequences are SGHNT and YYREEE (reference sequence). The CDR3 is made up of 13 amino acids. CDR3 DNA: TGTGCCAGCAGCCAAGACACTCCGGTCGGACAGTTCTTC. It yields the protein CASSQDTPVGQFF.

This clonotype showed up many times. The V and J genes are TRBV20-1 and TRBJ2-7, with TRBD1 matching 7 bases. Germline V gene sequence: CDR1 DFQATT, CDR2 SNEGSKA (reference sequence). Trimming at V came to 6 bases and at J to 3 bases, leaving 8 bases not matched to a gene. The CDR3 totals 13 residues. The CDR3 protein is CSAKTGSVYEQYF. The DNA of the CDR3 is TGCAGTGCCAAGACAGGGTCCGTCTACGAGCAGTACTTC.

This clonotype appeared many times. The V call is TRBV27, the J call TRBJ2-7; D call uncertain. V shed 2 bases and J shed 4 bases, with 12 bases lying between them. In germline, CDR1 is MNHEY, CDR2 SMNVEV (reference sequence). The CDR3 contains 14 residues. The CDR3 reads CASSLRGRLYEQYF. In DNA, the CDR3 is TGTGCCAGCAGTTTAAGAGGACGGTTGTACGAGCAGTACTTC.

This clonotype was observed at least ten times. The rearrangement joins TRBV20-1 to TRBJ2-1, with 8 bases identical to TRBD2. CDR3 length equals 15 residues. The junction had 7 bases not matched to a gene; V was cut back by 0 bases and J by 6 bases. Per the germline V gene, CDR1 is DFQATT and CDR2 is SNEGSKA (reference sequence). Here the CDR3 DNA reads TGCAGTGCTAGAGATCCAGCGGGAGAGGCCAATGAGCAGTTCTTC. The encoded protein is CSARDPAGEANEQFF.

This clonotype was counted many times. V usage is TRBV28 and J usage is TRBJ1-2, with D maybe TRBD1 (6 bases). Germline loops: CDR1 MDHEN, CDR2 SYDVKM. Trimming stripped 6 bases from V and 0 bases from J, with 17 bases between. This CDR3 region has 16 residues. In nucleotides, the CDR3 is TGTGCCAGCAGGATGCCAGGACAGTTAGCTAACTATGGCTACACCTTC. Encoded protein: CASRMPGQLANYGYTF.

This clonotype was found many times. This rearrangement joins TRBV27 to TRBJ2-7, with TRBD1 matching 7 bases. Losses at the gene ends were 6 bases for V and 6 bases for J; bases not matched to a gene: 8. CDR3 size: 13 residues. CDR1 is MNHEY, CDR2 SMNVEV, per germline (reference sequence). DNA for the CDR3: TGTGCCAGCAGCGGGAAGACAGGGAGCGAGCAGTACTTC. Translation gives CASSGKTGSEQYF.

This clonotype has at least ten counts. The genes are TRBV27 and TRBJ1-1; D call uncertain. The germline V and J ends were trimmed by 3 bases and 0 bases, with 5 bases remaining between them. Germline CDR1 reads MNHEY; CDR2 reads SMNVEV (reference sequence). The CDR3 is made up of 13 amino acids. The CDR3 is CASSFTVNTEAFF. Written as DNA, the CDR3 is TGTGCCAGCAGTTTTACGGTGAACACTGAAGCTTTCTTT.

This clonotype was picked up many times. V usage is TRBV28 and J usage is TRBJ2-7; 7 bases match TRBD1. The CDR3 is 14 residues long. Trimming removed 6 bases from V and 1 base from J; junction bases left unmatched: 6. Germline lookup yields CDR1 MDHEN and CDR2 SYDVKM. The CDR3 DNA reads TGTGCCAGCAGCTTCGGGACAGTTTCCTACGAGCAGTACTTC. It is translated as CASSFGTVSYEQYF.

This clonotype was recorded at least ten times. The chain links TRBV27 to TRBJ2-7; tentatively, D is TRBD1 or TRBD2 (5 bases each). Trimming removed 2 bases at V and 7 bases at J, with 12 bases between. Germline CDR1 is MNHEY and CDR2 is SMNVEV (reference sequence). The CDR3 length is 13 residues. This CDR3 reads CASSLGTLQEQYF. The CDR3 region has the DNA TGTGCCAGCAGTTTAGGGACGCTACAGGAGCAGTACTTC.

This clonotype was recorded at least ten times. The rearrangement links TRBV28 to TRBJ2-2; D possibly corresponds to TRBD1 (5 bases). Germline CDR1 reads MDHEN; CDR2 reads SYDVKM. V was trimmed by 1 base and J by 3 bases, leaving 9 bases between them. This CDR3 is built from 15 residues. CDR3 residues: CASSLSDSHTGELFF. CDR3 DNA sequence: TGTGCCAGCAGTTTATCCGACAGCCACACCGGGGAGCTGTTTTTT.

Ten or more counts support this clonotype. This rearrangement joins TRBV5-1 to TRBJ2-1, with 10 bases that match TRBD1. Losses at the gene ends were 6 bases for V and 8 bases for J; bases not matched to a gene: 2. CDR3 size: 12 residues. Looked up from germline, CDR1 is SGHRS and CDR2 is YFSETQ. Here the CDR3 reads CASTGQGYEQFF. The CDR3 nucleotides read TGCGCCAGCACGGGACAGGGGTATGAGCAGTTCTTC.

At least ten counts were recorded for this clonotype. V and J are TRBV6-1 and TRBJ2-1; possible D gene TRBD2, 6 bases. Germline-derived CDR1 and CDR2 are MNHNS and SASEGT. The ends were cut back, 6 bases at V and 7 bases at J, with 19 bases in the middle. There are 15 residues in the CDR3. CDR3 loop: CASSRLTGTGNEQFF. CDR3 coding DNA: TGTGCCAGCAGCCGTCTTACGGGGACTGGGAATGAGCAGTTCTTC.

This clonotype was recorded many times. This sequence joins TRBV27 and TRBJ2-7, with TRBD2 identical over 9 bases. CDR3 length: 15 residues. Germline V gene data show CDR1 as MNHEY and CDR2 as SMNVEV (reference sequence). The J segment lost 2 bases and the V segment lost 5 bases, leaving 7 bases of the junction unmatched. The CDR3 DNA sequence: TGTGCCAGCAGTCCGTCGACTAGCGGAACCTACGAGCAGTACTTC. Its translation: CASSPSTSGTYEQYF.

This clonotype was found many times. This rearrangement joins TRBV5-6 to TRBJ2-3; D is unclear. This CDR3 spans 16 amino acids. Germline CDR1 SGHDT, CDR2 YYEEEE. Deletions cut 5 bases from V and 0 bases from J, with 16 bases between. CDR3 sequence reads: CASSIRVRPSTDTQYF. CDR3 in DNA: TGTGCCAGCAGTATAAGGGTGCGGCCTAGCACAGATACGCAGTATTTT.

This clonotype was seen at least ten times. The J gene is TRBJ2-3, the V gene TRBV9; no clear D. V was pared by 0 bases and J by 5 bases, with 4 bases between. CDR1 is SGDLS and CDR2 is YYNGEE in the germline V gene. There are 12 residues in the CDR3. The CDR3: CASSVVEDTQYF. The CDR3 region has the DNA TGTGCCAGCAGCGTAGTGGAAGATACGCAGTATTTT. The whole variable domain, remainder taken from reference TRBV9 and TRBJ2-3, is DSGVTQTPKHLITATGQRVTLRCSPRSGDLSVYWYQQSLDQGLQFLIQYYNGEERAKGNILERFSAQQFPDLHSELNLSSLELGDSALYFCASSVVEDTQYFGPGTRLTVL.

This clonotype was counted at least ten times. The V gene is TRBV5-6, the J gene TRBJ2-7; D is unclear. CDR3 size: 15 residues. The germline V gene has CDR1 SGHDT and CDR2 YYEEEE. V gave up 3 bases and J gave up 1 base, with 14 bases separating them. CDR3 coding DNA: TGTGCCAGCAGCTCCCTCGGACCTTATTCCTACGAGCAGTACTTC. Translated, it gives CASSSLGPYSYEQYF.

This clonotype came up many times. The chain couples TRBV7-9 to TRBJ2-7; tentative D call: TRBD1 (6 bases). V was pared by 5 bases and J by 0 bases, with 17 bases between. Looked up from germline, CDR1 is SEHNR and CDR2 is FQNEAQ (reference sequence). This CDR3 is 16 amino acids long. The DNA for the CDR3 is TGTGCCAGCAGCCAGGGGATAGGACAGCTCTCCTACGAGCAGTACTTC. This codes for CASSQGIGQLSYEQYF.